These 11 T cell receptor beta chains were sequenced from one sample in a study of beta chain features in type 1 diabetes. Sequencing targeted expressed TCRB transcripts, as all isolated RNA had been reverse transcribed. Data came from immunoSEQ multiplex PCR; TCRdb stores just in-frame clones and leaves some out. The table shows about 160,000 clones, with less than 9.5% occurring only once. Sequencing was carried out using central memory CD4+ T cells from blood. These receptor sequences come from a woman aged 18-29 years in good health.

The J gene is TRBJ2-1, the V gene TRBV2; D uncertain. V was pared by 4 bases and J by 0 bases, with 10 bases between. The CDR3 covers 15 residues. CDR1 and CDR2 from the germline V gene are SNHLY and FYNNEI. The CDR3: CASSVAVGSYNEQFF. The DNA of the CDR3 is TGTGCCAGCAGTGTGGCGGTGGGCTCCTACAATGAGCAGTTCTTC.

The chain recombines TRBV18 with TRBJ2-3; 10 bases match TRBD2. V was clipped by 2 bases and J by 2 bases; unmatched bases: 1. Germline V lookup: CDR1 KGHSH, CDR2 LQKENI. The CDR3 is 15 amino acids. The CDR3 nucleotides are TGTGCCAGCTCACCAGGACTAGCGGCCACAGATACGCAGTATTTT. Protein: CASSPGLAATDTQYF.

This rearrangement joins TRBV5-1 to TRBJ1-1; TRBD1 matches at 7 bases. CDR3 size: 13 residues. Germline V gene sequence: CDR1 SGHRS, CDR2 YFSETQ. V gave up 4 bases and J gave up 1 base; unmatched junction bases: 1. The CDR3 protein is CASSRTGNTEAFF. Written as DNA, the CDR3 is TGCGCCAGCAGCAGGACAGGGAACACTGAAGCTTTCTTT.

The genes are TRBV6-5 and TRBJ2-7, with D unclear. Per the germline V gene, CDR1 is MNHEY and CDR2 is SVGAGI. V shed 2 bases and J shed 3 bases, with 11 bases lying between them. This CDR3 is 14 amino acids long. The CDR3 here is CASSYGPLDYEQYF. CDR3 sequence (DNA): TGTGCCAGCAGTTACGGGCCACTGGACTACGAGCAGTACTTC.

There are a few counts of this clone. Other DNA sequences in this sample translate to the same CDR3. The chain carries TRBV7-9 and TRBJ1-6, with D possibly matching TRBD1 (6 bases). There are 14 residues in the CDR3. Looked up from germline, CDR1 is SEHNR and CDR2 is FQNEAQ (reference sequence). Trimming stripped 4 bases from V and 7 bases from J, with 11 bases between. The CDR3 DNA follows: TGTGCCAGCAGCTCTGGACAGAACAATTCACCCCTCCACTTT. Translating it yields CASSSGQNNSPLHF.

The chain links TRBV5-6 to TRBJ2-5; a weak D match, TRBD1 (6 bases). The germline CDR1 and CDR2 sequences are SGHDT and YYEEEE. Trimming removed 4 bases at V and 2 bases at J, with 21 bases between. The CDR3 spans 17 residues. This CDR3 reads CASSRRAGTFVQETQYF. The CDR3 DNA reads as TGTGCCAGCAGCCGGCGGGCCGGGACATTTGTACAAGAGACCCAGTACTTC.

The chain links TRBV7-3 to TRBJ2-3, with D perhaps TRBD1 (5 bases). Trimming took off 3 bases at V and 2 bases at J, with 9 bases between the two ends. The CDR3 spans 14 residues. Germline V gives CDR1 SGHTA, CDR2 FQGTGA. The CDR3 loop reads CASSFDRVTDTQYF. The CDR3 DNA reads TGTGCCAGCAGCTTCGACAGAGTCACAGATACGCAGTATTTT.

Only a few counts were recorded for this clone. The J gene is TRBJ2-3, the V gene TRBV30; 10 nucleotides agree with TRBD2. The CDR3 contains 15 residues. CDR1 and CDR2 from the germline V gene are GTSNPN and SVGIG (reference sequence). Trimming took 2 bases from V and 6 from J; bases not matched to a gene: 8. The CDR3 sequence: CAWSRAGGPVDTQYF. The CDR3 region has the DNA TGTGCCTGGAGTCGAGCGGGAGGGCCGGTGGATACGCAGTATTTT.

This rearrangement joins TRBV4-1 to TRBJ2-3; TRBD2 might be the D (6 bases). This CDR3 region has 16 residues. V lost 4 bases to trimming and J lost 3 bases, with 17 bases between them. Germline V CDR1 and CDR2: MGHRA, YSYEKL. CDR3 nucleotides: TGCGCCAGCAGCCTCTCCGGGACTCGAGCAACAGATACGCAGTATTTT. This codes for CASSLSGTRATDTQYF.

The CDR3 DNA follows: TGTGCCAGCTCACAAGGGACAGGGGGCTCTGGGGCCAACGTCCTGACTTTC. Residues: CASSQGTGGSGANVLTF. This chain joins TRBV18 and TRBJ2-6, with TRBD1 identical over 11 bases. The germline gives CDR1 KGHSH, CDR2 LQKENI. This CDR3 has 17 amino acids. J was trimmed by 0 bases and V by 4 bases; bases with no gene match: 2. The whole variable domain, filled in from reference TRBV18 and TRBJ2-6, reads NAGVMQNPRHLVRRRGQEARLRCSPMKGHSHVYWYRQLPEEGLKFMVYLQKENIIDESGMPKERFSAEFPKEGPSILRIQQVVRGDSAAYFCASSQGTGGSGANVLTFGAGSRLTVL.

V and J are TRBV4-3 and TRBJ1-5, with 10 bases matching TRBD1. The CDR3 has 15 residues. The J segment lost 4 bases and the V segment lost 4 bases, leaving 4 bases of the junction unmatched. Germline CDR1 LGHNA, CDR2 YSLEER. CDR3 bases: TGCGCCAGCAGCCGGGACAGGGGTGGGAATCAGCCCCAGCATTTT. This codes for CASSRDRGGNQPQHF.